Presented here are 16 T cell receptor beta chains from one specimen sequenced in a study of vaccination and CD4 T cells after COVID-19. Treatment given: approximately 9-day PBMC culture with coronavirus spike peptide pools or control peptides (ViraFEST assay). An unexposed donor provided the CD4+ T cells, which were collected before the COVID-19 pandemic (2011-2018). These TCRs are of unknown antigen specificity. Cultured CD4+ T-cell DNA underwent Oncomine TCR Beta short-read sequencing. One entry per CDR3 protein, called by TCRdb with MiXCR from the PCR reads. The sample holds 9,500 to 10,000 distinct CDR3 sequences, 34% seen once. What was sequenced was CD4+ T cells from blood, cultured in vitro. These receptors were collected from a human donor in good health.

The CDR3 loop reads CASSVIVSYGYTF. For the CDR3, the DNA is TGTGCCAGCAGTGTGATAGTTTCCTATGGCTACACCTTC. The gene calls are TRBV2 and TRBJ1-2; D is unresolved. The length of the CDR3 is 13 residues. The ends were cut back, 4 bases at V and 4 bases at J, with 10 bases in the middle. The germline V gene has CDR1 SNHLY and CDR2 FYNNEI.

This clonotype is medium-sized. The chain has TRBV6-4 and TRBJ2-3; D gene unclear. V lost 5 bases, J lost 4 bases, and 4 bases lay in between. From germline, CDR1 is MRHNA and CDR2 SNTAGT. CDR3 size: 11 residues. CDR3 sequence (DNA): TGTGCCAGCAGTCTGGCAGATACGCAGTATTTT. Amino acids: CASSLADTQYF.

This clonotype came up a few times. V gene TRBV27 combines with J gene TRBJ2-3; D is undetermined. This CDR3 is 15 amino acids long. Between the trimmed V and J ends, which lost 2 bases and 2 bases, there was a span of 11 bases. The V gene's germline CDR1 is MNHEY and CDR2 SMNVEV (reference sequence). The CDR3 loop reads CASSLTPRDTDTQYF. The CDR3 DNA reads TGTGCCAGCAGTTTAACCCCTAGAGACACAGATACGCAGTATTTT.

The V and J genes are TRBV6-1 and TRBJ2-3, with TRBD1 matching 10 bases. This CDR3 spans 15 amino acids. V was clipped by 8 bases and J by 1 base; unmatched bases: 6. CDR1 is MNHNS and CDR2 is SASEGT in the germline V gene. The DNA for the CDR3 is TGTGCCAGCTCCGACAGGGGGCGACGCACAGATACGCAGTATTTT. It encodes CASSDRGRRTDTQYF.

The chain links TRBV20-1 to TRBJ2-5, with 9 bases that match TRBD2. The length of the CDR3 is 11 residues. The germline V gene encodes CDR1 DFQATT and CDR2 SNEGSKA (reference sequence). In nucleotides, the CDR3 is TGCAGCGGAGCGGGGGGAGAGACCCAGTACTTC. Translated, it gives CSGAGGETQYF.

The CDR3 coding sequence is TGTGCCAGCACGGAGATCATGAACACTGAAGCTTTCTTT. As protein: CASTEIMNTEAFF. The chain couples TRBV28 to TRBJ1-1, with unresolved D. Germline assignment: CDR1 MDHEN and CDR2 SYDVKM. The V end lost 7 bases, the J end lost 0 bases, and 9 bases lay between the germline ends. The CDR3 runs to 13 residues.

The CDR3 DNA reads as TGTGCCAGCAGCTTCAGGGGACTCACAGATACGCAGTATTTT. Amino acids: CASSFRGLTDTQYF. The genes are TRBV7-8 and TRBJ2-3; possibly TRBD1 or TRBD2 for D (6 bases each). Trimming took off 3 bases at V and 2 bases at J, with 9 bases between the two ends. This CDR3 contains 14 residues. Per germline, CDR1 SGHVS and CDR2 FQNEAQ.

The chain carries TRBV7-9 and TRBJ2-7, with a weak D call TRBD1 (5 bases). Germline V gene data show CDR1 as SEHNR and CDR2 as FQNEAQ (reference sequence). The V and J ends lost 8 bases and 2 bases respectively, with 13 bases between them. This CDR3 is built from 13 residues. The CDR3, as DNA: TGTGCCAGCTCACCGACAGAAGCCTACGAGCAGTACTTC. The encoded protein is CASSPTEAYEQYF.

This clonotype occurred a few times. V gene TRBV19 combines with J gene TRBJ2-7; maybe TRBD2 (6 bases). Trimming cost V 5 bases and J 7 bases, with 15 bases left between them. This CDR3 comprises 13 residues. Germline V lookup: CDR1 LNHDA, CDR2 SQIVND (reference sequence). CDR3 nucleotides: TGTGCCAGTAGTTCGGGCAGCCGGGGGGAGCAGTACTTC. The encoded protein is CASSSGSRGEQYF.

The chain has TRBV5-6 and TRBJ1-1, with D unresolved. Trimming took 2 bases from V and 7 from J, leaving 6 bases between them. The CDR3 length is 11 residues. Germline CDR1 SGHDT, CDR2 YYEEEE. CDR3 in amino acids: CASSLGSEAFF. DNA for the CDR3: TGTGCCAGCAGCTTAGGGAGTGAAGCTTTCTTT.

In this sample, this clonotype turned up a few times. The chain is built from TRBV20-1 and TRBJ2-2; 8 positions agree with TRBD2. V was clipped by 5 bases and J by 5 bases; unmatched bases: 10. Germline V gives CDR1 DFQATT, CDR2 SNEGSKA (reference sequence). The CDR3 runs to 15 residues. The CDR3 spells CSARRAGGGTGELFF. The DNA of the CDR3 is TGCAGTGCTCGAAGGGCGGGGGGTGGGACCGGGGAGCTGTTTTTT.

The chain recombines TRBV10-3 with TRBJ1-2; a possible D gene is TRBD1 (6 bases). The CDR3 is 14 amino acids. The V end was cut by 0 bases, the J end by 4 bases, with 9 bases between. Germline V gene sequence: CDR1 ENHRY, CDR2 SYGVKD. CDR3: CAISESADSYGYTF. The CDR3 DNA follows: TGTGCCATCAGTGAGTCTGCGGACAGCTATGGCTACACCTTC.

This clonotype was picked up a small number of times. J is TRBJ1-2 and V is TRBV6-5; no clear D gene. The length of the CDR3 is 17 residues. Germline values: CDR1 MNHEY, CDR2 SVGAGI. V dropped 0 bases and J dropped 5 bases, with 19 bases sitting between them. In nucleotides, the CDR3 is TGTGCCAGCAGTTACTCGATATACCAGGCTCCGCATTATGGCTACACCTTC. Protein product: CASSYSIYQAPHYGYTF.

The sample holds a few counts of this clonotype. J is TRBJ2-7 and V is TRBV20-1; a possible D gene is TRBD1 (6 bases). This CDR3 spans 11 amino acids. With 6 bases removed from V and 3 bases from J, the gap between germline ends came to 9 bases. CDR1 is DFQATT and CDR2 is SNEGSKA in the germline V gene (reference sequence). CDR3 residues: CSAPGVYEQYF. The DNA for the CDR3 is TGCAGTGCGCCAGGGGTCTACGAGCAGTACTTC.

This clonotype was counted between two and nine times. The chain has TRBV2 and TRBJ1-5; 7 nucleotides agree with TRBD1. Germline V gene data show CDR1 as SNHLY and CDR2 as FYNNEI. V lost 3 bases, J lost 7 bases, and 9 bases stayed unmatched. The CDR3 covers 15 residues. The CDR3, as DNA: TGTGCCAGCAGTGATTCAGGGGGTTCAAGGCAGCCCCAGCATTTT. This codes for CASSDSGGSRQPQHF.

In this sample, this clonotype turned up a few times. The CDR3 bases are TGTGCCAGCACCCTCCAAGGGAATCAGCCCCAGCATTTT. Translation: CASTLQGNQPQHF. This sequence joins TRBV6-1 and TRBJ1-5; D not certain. V gave up 7 bases and J gave up 4 bases, with 11 bases separating them. The germline CDR1 and CDR2 sequences are MNHNS and SASEGT. This CDR3 has 13 amino acids.